The rows below give T cell receptor beta chains drawn from one sample of a study of T cells in localized non-small cell lung cancer. This table comes from immunoSEQ multiplex PCR, and its TCRdb copy is limited to in-frame clones, with some not included. The table shows around 78,000 clones, with roughly 91% occurring only once. This material consisted of peripheral blood, taken before any cancer treatment. The source is a woman aged 35 to 70 with stage I squamous cell lung carcinoma. Both conserved end residues are part of each CDR3. The order of the fields is clone size, V gene, D gene, J gene, CDR3 protein, CDR3 DNA. D genes are given only for firm matches. Expanded clones are given a class, and other clones once, few, many or no size at all.

-	TRBV11-2	TRBD1	TRBJ2-2	CASSRQGGNTGELFF	TGTGCCAGCAGCCGACAGGGGGGGAACACCGGGGAGCTGTTTTTT
-	TRBV10-3	-	TRBJ2-7	CAISESAGASYEQYF	TGTGCCATCAGTGAGTCGGCGGGGGCGTCCTACGAGCAGTACTTC
-	TRBV29-1	TRBD1	TRBJ1-2	CSADLRDRVWDGYTF	TGCAGCGCTGACCTTAGGGACAGGGTCTGGGATGGCTACACCTTC
-	TRBV30	-	TRBJ2-3	CAWSVLRTQYF	TGTGCCTGGAGTGTTCTACGTACGCAGTATTTT
-	TRBV19	-	TRBJ1-5	CASSMTNQPQHF	TGTGCCAGTAGTATGACCAATCAGCCCCAGCATTTT
-	TRBV27	-	TRBJ1-1	CASSFQGMNTEAFF	TGTGCCAGCAGTTTTCAGGGCATGAACACTGAAGCTTTCTTT
-	TRBV5-1	TRBD2	TRBJ2-3	CASSLRVGGDDTQYF	TGCGCCAGCAGCTTGAGAGTCGGGGGGGACGATACGCAGTATTTT
-	TRBV4-2	-	TRBJ2-3	CASSQDTGHTDTQYF	TGTGCCAGCAGCCAAGATACAGGGCACACAGATACGCAGTATTTT
-	TRBV30	-	TRBJ2-3	CAWSGGTDTQYF	TGTGCCTGGAGTGGGGGGACAGATACGCAGTATTTT
-	TRBV11-1	-	TRBJ1-2	CASSLASEDYGYTF	TGTGCCAGCAGCTTAGCCAGTGAGGATTATGGCTACACCTTC
-	TRBV2	-	TRBJ1-6	CASTRGKSPLHF	TGTGCCAGCACAAGGGGGAAATCACCCCTCCACTTT
-	TRBV4-2	-	TRBJ2-1	CASSQVKQLDEQFF	TGTGCCAGCAGCCAAGTGAAACAGCTCGATGAGCAGTTCTTC
-	TRBV30	-	TRBJ1-5	CAWRETGRSNQPQHF	TGTGCCTGGAGGGAAACAGGTCGTAGCAATCAGCCCCAGCATTTT
-	TRBV7-9	-	TRBJ2-1	CASSLGRGPPFF	TGTGCCAGCAGCTTAGGTAGGGGACCTCCGTTCTTC
-	TRBV16	-	TRBJ1-5	CASSQSNWDPRGDYSNQPQHF	TGTGCCAGCAGCCAATCCAACTGGGACCCAAGGGGGGATTATAGCAATCAGCCCCAGCATTTT
-	TRBV29-1	TRBD1	TRBJ1-1	CSVVPINPGQSNTEAFF	TGCAGCGTTGTTCCGATAAACCCGGGACAGTCGAACACTGAAGCTTTCTTT
few	TRBV5-1	-	TRBJ2-5	CASSLVGGTQETQYF	TGCGCCAGCAGCCTCGTAGGGGGGACGCAAGAGACCCAGTACTTC
-	TRBV5-1	-	TRBJ2-2	CASSFGSPNTGELFF	TGCGCCAGCAGCTTTGGGAGCCCCAACACCGGGGAGCTGTTTTTT
once	TRBV30	-	TRBJ1-1	CAWSAGLGAFF	TGTGCCTGGAGTGCAGGGTTGGGAGCTTTCTTT
-	TRBV27	-	TRBJ1-2	CASVGPEGGGYTF	TGTGCCAGCGTAGGGCCGGAGGGTGGTGGCTACACCTTC
-	TRBV2	-	TRBJ2-5	CASSPALRGETQYF	TGTGCCAGCAGTCCAGCCCTGCGCGGAGAGACCCAGTACTTC
once	TRBV5-1	-	TRBJ1-2	CASWRRGGDTF	TGCGCCAGCTGGAGACGAGGGGGGGACACCTTC
-	TRBV5-1	TRBD1	TRBJ2-7	CASSYTGGYEQYF	TGCGCCAGCAGTTATACAGGGGGCTACGAGCAGTACTTC
few	TRBV29-1	-	TRBJ1-2	CSVEQYGYTF	TGCAGCGTTGAACAGTATGGCTACACCTTC
few	TRBV15	-	TRBJ1-5	CATRPVGGVQPQHF	TGTGCCACCAGGCCCGTGGGCGGGGTGCAGCCCCAGCATTTT
-	TRBV7-2	TRBD2	TRBJ2-7	CASSPSLLVAGAYEQYF	TGTGCCAGCAGCCCATCTCTACTGGTAGCGGGGGCCTACGAGCAGTACTTC
-	TRBV11-3	-	TRBJ1-2	CASSSSGGGGYTF	TGTGCCAGCAGCTCCTCTGGCGGGGGCGGCTACACCTTC
-	TRBV6-1	TRBD1	TRBJ1-2	CASSETGGNYGYTF	TGTGCCAGCAGTGAAACAGGGGGCAACTATGGCTACACCTTC
-	TRBV10-3	-	TRBJ1-2	CAISETVGGYTF	TGTGCCATCAGTGAAACGGTGGGTGGCTACACCTTC
-	TRBV2	-	TRBJ1-1	CASSDGLAVNTEAFF	TGTGCCAGCAGTGATGGTTTGGCAGTCAACACTGAAGCTTTCTTT
once	TRBV5-5	-	TRBJ2-7	CASSLSTVHEQYF	TGTGCCAGCAGCTTGAGTACAGTCCACGAGCAGTACTTC
-	TRBV5-1	TRBD1	TRBJ1-2	CASSPSGQGVGYGYTF	TGCGCCAGCAGCCCCTCCGGACAGGGAGTCGGCTATGGCTACACCTTC
few	TRBV5-1	TRBD1	TRBJ2-2	CASNWDRATPGELFF	TGCGCCAGCAACTGGGACAGGGCGACACCCGGGGAGCTGTTTTTT
-	TRBV5-4	TRBD2	TRBJ2-1	CASSLDSGVYNEQFF	TGTGCCAGCAGCTTGGATAGCGGGGTTTATAATGAGCAGTTCTTC
-	TRBV19	-	TRBJ1-5	CASSISRGGKAQHF	TGTGCCAGTAGTATCTCGAGAGGGGGAAAGGCCCAGCATTTT
-	TRBV7-3	-	TRBJ1-1	CASSLLETVNTEAFF	TGTGCCAGCAGCTTATTGGAGACGGTGAACACTGAAGCTTTCTTT